This T cell receptor beta chain emerged from a study of T cell clonotyping in hematopoietic cell transplantation (dated by TCRdb to 2020 to 2023). Study-level background: In the study, around 130 blood samples were gathered from 35 consecutive transplant recipients and their related donors. Recruitment of patients was conducted between late 2015 and January 2017, and follow-up was continued until September 2020 or death. The investigation overall reported the following: Inverse Simpson Index values from donors and from recipients before transplant predicted broader TCR repertoire diversity after transplant. Recipient TCR diversity fell after transplant, with pathologically expanded clonotypes rising progressively from day 30 to day 180. Only a small fraction of recipient repertoires overlapped donor repertoires, with over 97% appearing de novo at the given depth. The sample size was limited and the cells went unsorted, which meant the CD4 and CD8 repertoire contributions could not be told apart.

Blood samples for TCR beta sequencing were given by related transplant donors. Using Nuclei Lysis Solution, genomic DNA was extracted from unfractionated peripheral blood mononuclear cells that were either fresh or cryopreserved. Turning to this clone: Its recognized antigen is unknown. The sample holds no much larger clone one base away, and base qualities are not on file.

Inclusive of the bounding cysteine and phenylalanine, the CDR3 is 13 residues long. Only the CDR3 DNA is retained, 39 bases long and in frame from the first base. V lost 7 bases and J lost 3 bases, and the count of bases not matched to a germline gene is 8. As encoded in the germline V gene, CDR1 is SQVTM while CDR2 is ANQGSEA. The immunoSEQ assay, a bias-controlled multiplex PCR using V- and J-specific primers, was used to amplify TCR beta CDR3 regions from genomic DNA. A proprietary barcode and Illumina adapter sequences were added to the CDR3 amplicons in a second PCR step. CDR3 libraries were sequenced on an Illumina MiSeq instrument. Per the source publication's procedure: Export and quality control were done with immunoSEQ Analyzer 3.0, while downstream analyses used R Bioconductor and Immunarch. Only productive rearrangements in the normalized downsampled data set were used to calculate repertoire metrics. In the normalized cohort, a clonotype counted as pathologically expanded if the clonotype was larger than 5 templates. The Inverse Simpson Index served as the measure of repertoire diversity. The non-normalized data set was used for CMV-specificity analyses so that all clonotypes could be captured. Imported from immuneACCESS, the table was reduced by TCRdb to in-frame sequences with V and J called. These copies leave out some clones; in studies compared against another copy, an unresolved V gene accounts for under half, and the cause of the remainder is not known. V, J and clone size are taken as reported in that table, and D and trimming were inferred from the DNA itself. This sample gives roughly 15,000 clones in total; roughly 90% of them show up just once. Approximately 3% of the sample is taken by the ten largest.

The source of this sequence is a man aged 50-59 years in good health. Some clones in this sample may be carry-over from other donors' samples. Sequencing was done on a sample of peripheral blood mononuclear cells. The chain uses TRBV29-1 and TRBJ2-5; 7 bases in the middle match TRBD2. CDR3 sequence: CSAHPGGEETQYF. The DNA sequence is given as TGCAGCGCCCATCCTGGGGGGGAAGAGACCCAGTACTTC.